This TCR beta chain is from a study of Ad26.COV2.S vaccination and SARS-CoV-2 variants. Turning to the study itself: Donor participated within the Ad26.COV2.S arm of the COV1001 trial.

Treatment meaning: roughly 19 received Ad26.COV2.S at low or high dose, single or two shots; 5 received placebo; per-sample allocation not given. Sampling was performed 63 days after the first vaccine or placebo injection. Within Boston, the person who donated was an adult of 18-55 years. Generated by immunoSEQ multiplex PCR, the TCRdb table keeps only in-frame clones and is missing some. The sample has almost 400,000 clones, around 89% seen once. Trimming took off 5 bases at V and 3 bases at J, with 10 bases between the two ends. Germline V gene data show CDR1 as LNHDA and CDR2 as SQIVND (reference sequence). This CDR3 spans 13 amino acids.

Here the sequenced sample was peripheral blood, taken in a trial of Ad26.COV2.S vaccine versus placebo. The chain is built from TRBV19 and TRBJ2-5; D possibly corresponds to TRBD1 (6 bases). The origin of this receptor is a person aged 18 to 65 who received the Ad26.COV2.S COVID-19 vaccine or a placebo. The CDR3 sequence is CASSDTGKETQYF. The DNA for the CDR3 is TGTGCCAGTAGTGATACAGGGAAAGAGACCCAGTACTTC.